This entry concerns a single TCR beta chain. The target antigen is unknown. The PCR ran on 60 Vbeta and 13 Jbeta primers. Repertoires were generated with immunoSEQ multiplex PCR, while TCRdb's copy carries only in-frame clones and drops some. The data contain 120,000 or so clones, over 65% of them seen just once; the ten biggest clones take up around 20%. The sample comes from a study of cytomegalovirus exposure and HLA in healthy donors. The CDR3 is 14 amino acids. The V and J ends lost 6 bases and 0 bases, in that order; junction bases with no gene match: 4. Germline V CDR1 and CDR2: MNHEY, SMNVEV (reference sequence). Study-level points and caveats: A prior analysis recorded that most TCR beta V segments were productive about 90% or about 30% of the time. With later analysis, a missense DCLRE1C variant became linked to TCR beta V- and J-gene trimming. The majority of TCR sequences were rare, yet some public TCRs appeared in many donors. Associated with cytomegalovirus, according to the listing, were 170 or so TCR beta chains.

The rearrangement uses TRBV27 and TRBJ1-1, with 7 positions matching TRBD1. The receptor's source is a man aged 18 to 29 in good health and CMV-seropositive. Sequenced input: PBMCs. The CDR3, as DNA: TGTGCCAGCAGCCCGGGACAGATGAACACTGAAGCTTTCTTT. This gives the protein CASSPGQMNTEAFF.